The 4 T cell receptor beta chains in this list originate from one sample, sequenced in a study of blood T cell repertoires in COVID-19. TCRdb keeps only in-frame clones here, not all; method: immunoSEQ multiplex PCR. The table has over 300,000 clones, around 85% seen once. The material sequenced was PBMCs or T cells enriched from blood (not recorded which). Every receptor here comes from a young man who had recovered from COVID-19.

This chain uses TRBV5-1 with TRBJ2-7; 7 bases are a match to TRBD2. CDR1 SGHRS and CDR2 YFSETQ come from the germline V gene. The CDR3 covers 15 residues. Trimming took 0 bases from V and 2 from J; bases not matched to a gene: 5. The CDR3 bases are TGCGCCAGCAGCTTGGTGGGGGGGATCGCCTACGAGCAGTACTTC. Translating it yields CASSLVGGIAYEQYF.

The chain links TRBV10-3 to TRBJ1-5; D is unresolved. Per the germline V gene, CDR1 is ENHRY and CDR2 is SYGVKD. The CDR3 loop spans 13 amino acids. Trimming took 8 bases from V and 6 from J, leaving 14 bases between them. The CDR3 DNA is TGTGCCATCCAGCCAGGTACCGGTCAGCCCCAGCATTTT. Translation gives CAIQPGTGQPQHF.

The rearrangement joins TRBV7-9 to TRBJ1-1; D gene uncertain. CDR1 is SEHNR and CDR2 is FQNEAQ in the germline V gene (reference sequence). V shed 1 base and J shed 3 bases, with 9 bases lying between them. The CDR3 runs to 14 residues. CDR3 nucleotides: TGTGCCAGCAGCTTAGTGGCAGGCGACACTGAAGCTTTCTTT. Protein: CASSLVAGDTEAFF.

The rearrangement joins TRBV13 to TRBJ2-5, with 11 bases that match TRBD1. With V trimmed by 4 bases and J by 3 bases, 4 bases remained unmatched. Per germline, CDR1 PRHDT and CDR2 FYEKMQ (reference sequence). CDR3 size: 15 residues. As DNA, the CDR3 is TGTGCCAGCAGCTGGGGGACAGGGGGAAAAGAGACCCAGTACTTC. As protein: CASSWGTGGKETQYF. The complete variable domain, with remaining parts taken from reference TRBV13 and TRBJ2-5, reads AAGVIQSPRHLIKEKRETATLKCYPIPRHDTVYWYQQGPGQDPQFLISFYEKMQSDKGSIPDRFSAQQFSDYHSELNMSSLELGDSALYFCASSWGTGGKETQYFGPGTRLLVL.